Listed here are 31 T cell receptor beta chains from one sample, sequenced in a study of PD-L1 blockade in urothelial cancer. Assay used: immunoSEQ multiplex PCR; TCRdb lists only in-frame clones, some missing. Of about 87,000 clones listed, more than 70% were seen once; the top ten hold around 1%. The time point is: pretreatment peripheral blood. The specimen comprised PBMCs, sampled around atezolizumab (anti-PD-L1) treatment. The receptors come from a woman older than 75 with urothelial cancer.

The CDR3 nucleotides are TGCGCCAGCGAACGGGAAGGGAACACTGAAGCTTTCTTT. Amino acid sequence: CASEREGNTEAFF. The rearrangement uses TRBV5-1 and TRBJ1-1, with D uncertain. CDR3 length equals 13 residues. V dropped 7 bases and J dropped 1 base, with 11 bases sitting between them. Germline V gene sequence: CDR1 SGHRS, CDR2 YFSETQ.

The chain couples TRBV6-4 to TRBJ2-5; maybe TRBD2 (6 bases). Trimming stripped 4 bases from V and 1 base from J, with 13 bases between. CDR3 length: 15 amino acids. Germline CDR1 is MRHNA and CDR2 is SNTAGT. The CDR3 is CASSVVGGVQETQYF. The CDR3 coding sequence is TGTGCCAGCAGTGTGGTCGGGGGAGTCCAAGAGACCCAGTACTTC.

The V call is TRBV28, the J call TRBJ2-7, with TRBD1 identical over 10 bases. The CDR3 runs to 13 residues. V lost 6 bases to trimming and J lost 3 bases; unmatched junction nucleotides: 2. CDR1 and CDR2 (germline): MDHEN, SYDVKM. This CDR3 reads CASRGQGIYEQYF. For the CDR3, the DNA is TGTGCCAGCAGGGGACAGGGGATCTACGAGCAGTACTTC.

V is TRBV5-1 and J is TRBJ2-1; 8 positions agree with TRBD2. The CDR3 is 15 residues long. CDR1 is SGHRS, CDR2 YFSETQ, per germline. Trimming took 0 bases from V and 7 from J; bases not matched to a gene: 6. Here the CDR3 DNA reads TGCGCCAGCAGCTTGGGGGGGACTAGGTCTAATGAGCAGTTCTTC. This sequence encodes CASSLGGTRSNEQFF.

The chain uses TRBV15 and TRBJ1-2, with 9 bases identical to TRBD1. The length of the CDR3 is 17 residues. Trimming at V came to 3 bases and at J to 0 bases, leaving 8 bases not matched to a gene. Germline CDR1 and CDR2: LNHNV and YYDKDF (reference sequence). The CDR3 protein is CATSRKGQGSSNYGYTF. CDR3 in DNA: TGTGCCACCAGCAGGAAGGGACAGGGCTCATCTAACTATGGCTACACCTTC.

The genes are TRBV9 and TRBJ2-3; 9 positions match TRBD2. Trimming removed 0 bases from V and 7 bases from J; junction bases left unmatched: 6. The CDR3 covers 15 residues. Looked up from germline, CDR1 is SGDLS and CDR2 is YYNGEE. The CDR3 DNA reads TGTGCCAGCAGCGTAGGTAGCGGGAGCTTAAATACGCAGTATTTT. It codes for CASSVGSGSLNTQYF.

This clone was seen a few times. This chain links TRBV7-9 with TRBJ1-2, with 7 bases fitting TRBD1. The CDR3 covers 13 residues. In germline, CDR1 is SEHNR, CDR2 FQNEAQ (reference sequence). V trimming: 6 bases; J trimming: 3 bases; junction bases outside the gene matches: 4. The DNA for the CDR3 is TGTGCCAGCAGTCCTACAGGGGACTATGGCTACACCTTC. It encodes CASSPTGDYGYTF.

The genes are TRBV11-3 and TRBJ2-3; TRBD1 might be the D (6 bases). The CDR3 covers 16 residues. V dropped 5 bases and J dropped 5 bases, with 20 bases sitting between them. The germline V gene encodes CDR1 SGHNT and CDR2 YENEEA. The DNA of the CDR3 is TGTGCCAGCAGCGAAACCCGGGACATAGGACGAGATACGCAGTATTTT. Translation: CASSETRDIGRDTQYF.

The V call is TRBV28, the J call TRBJ1-1; D gene uncertain. CDR1 and CDR2 (germline): MDHEN, SYDVKM. V lost 8 bases and J 0 bases, leaving 16 bases between the germline ends. The CDR3 totals 15 residues. The CDR3 sequence: CASRGIGVVNTEAFF. CDR3 nucleotides: TGTGCCAGCCGCGGGATCGGGGTTGTGAACACTGAAGCTTTCTTT.

The chain employs TRBV28 and TRBJ2-7; 7 bases are a match to TRBD2. The trim removed 7 bases at V and 5 bases at J, leaving 5 bases unmatched. The CDR3 has 12 amino acids. Germline V gives CDR1 MDHEN, CDR2 SYDVKM. CDR3 loop: CASTKGGNEQYF. DNA of the CDR3: TGTGCCAGCACTAAGGGAGGGAACGAGCAGTACTTC.

This clone was seen only once. V is TRBV28 and J is TRBJ2-7, with 12 nucleotides matching TRBD2. The V gene end was trimmed by 7 bases and the J gene end by 7 bases; junction bases not matched to a gene: 14. This CDR3 has 16 residues. The germline CDR1 and CDR2 sequences are MDHEN and SYDVKM. CDR3 residues: CASTQWLAGGPGEQYF. The DNA for the CDR3 is TGTGCCAGCACCCAGTGGCTAGCGGGAGGGCCAGGGGAGCAGTACTTC. The variable domain in full, with the rest retrieved from reference TRBV28 and TRBJ2-7, is DVKVTQSSRYLVKRTGEKVFLECVQDMDHENMFWYRQDPGLGLRLIYFSYDVKMKEKGDIPEGYSVSREKKERFSLILESASTNQTSMYLCASTQWLAGGPGEQYFGPGTRLTVT.

The chain couples TRBV19 to TRBJ1-1; perhaps TRBD1 as D (5 bases). Trimming removed 3 bases from V and 5 bases from J, with 16 bases in between. The germline V gene has CDR1 LNHDA and CDR2 SQIVND (reference sequence). The CDR3 contains 15 residues. For the CDR3, the DNA is TGTGCCAGTAGTATCCCCCGGGACTGGAGGACTGAAGCTTTCTTT. Protein sequence: CASSIPRDWRTEAFF.

V and J are TRBV5-4 and TRBJ2-3; 11 bases fit TRBD2. This CDR3 is built from 14 residues. V lost 4 bases to trimming and J lost 5 bases; unmatched junction nucleotides: 3. Germline V CDR1 and CDR2: SGHNT, YYREEE (reference sequence). The CDR3 loop reads CASSSGLAGDTQYF. DNA for the CDR3: TGTGCCAGCAGCAGCGGACTAGCGGGAGATACGCAGTATTTT.

This clone has more than one count but fewer than ten. The V gene is TRBV10-3, the J gene TRBJ1-2, with 11 bases lining up with TRBD1. Germline CDR1 reads ENHRY; CDR2 reads SYGVKD. The CDR3 has 15 residues. The V gene end was trimmed by 2 bases and the J gene end by 6 bases; junction bases not matched to a gene: 5. CDR3 in DNA: TGTGCCATCAGTGAGACCGGGACAGGGGGGAATGGCTACACCTTC. Its protein product is CAISETGTGGNGYTF.

J is TRBJ1-1 and V is TRBV28; no firm D call. V was cut by 4 bases and J by 1 base, with 10 bases left in between. The CDR3 is 14 residues long. CDR1 is MDHEN, CDR2 SYDVKM, per germline. CDR3 in amino acids: CASSYLTPNTEAFF. The CDR3 region has the DNA TGTGCCAGCAGTTACTTGACACCGAACACTGAAGCTTTCTTT.

The V and J genes are TRBV15 and TRBJ2-1; 14 bases map to TRBD2. This CDR3 is 16 amino acids long. The germline CDR1 and CDR2 sequences are LNHNV and YYDKDF (reference sequence). With V trimmed by 5 bases and J by 7 bases, 7 bases remained unmatched. CDR3 region: CATSGPGLAGVNEQFF. CDR3 bases: TGTGCCACCAGCGGGCCGGGACTAGCGGGAGTAAATGAGCAGTTCTTC.

This clone turned up a few times. The rearrangement joins TRBV19 to TRBJ1-1; no clear D gene. This CDR3 region has 12 residues. V gave up 8 bases and J gave up 1 base, with 8 bases separating them. Germline CDR1 LNHDA, CDR2 SQIVND (reference sequence). CDR3 nucleotides: TGTGCCAGTGGCAGACAGAACACTGAAGCTTTCTTT. Its translation is CASGRQNTEAFF. Complete variable domain (other parts from reference TRBV19 and TRBJ1-1): DGGITQSPKYLFRKEGQNVTLSCEQNLNHDAMYWYRQDPGQGLRLIYYSQIVNDFQKGDIAEGYSVSREKKESFPLTVTSAQKNPTAFYLCASGRQNTEAFFGQGTRLTVV.

The J gene is TRBJ1-4, the V gene TRBV4-2; possibly TRBD1 for D (6 bases). V was pared by 5 bases and J by 0 bases, with 10 bases between. This CDR3 contains 15 residues. Germline V lookup: CDR1 LGHNA, CDR2 YNFKEQ. The CDR3 region has the DNA TGTGCCAGCAGCACACGACAGGCAACTAATGAAAAACTGTTTTTT. Residues: CASSTRQATNEKLFF.

This chain connects TRBV30 to TRBJ1-5; the D is unclear. This CDR3 spans 13 amino acids. CDR1 GTSNPN and CDR2 SVGIG come from the germline V gene (reference sequence). Trimming took 1 base from V and 2 from J, leaving 6 bases between them. Here the CDR3 DNA reads TGTGCCTGGAGTGAGGCGGGCAATCAGCCCCAGCATTTT. Protein: CAWSEAGNQPQHF.

Written as DNA, the CDR3 is TGTGCCTGGAGTCCCCGACAGGGGGGTGAGCAGTTCTTC. Translated, it gives CAWSPRQGGEQFF. V gene TRBV30 combines with J gene TRBJ2-1, with 9 bases lining up with TRBD1. The CDR3 covers 13 residues. Unmatched junction bases numbered 5, after V lost 2 bases and J lost 9 bases. Germline V CDR1 and CDR2: GTSNPN, SVGIG (reference sequence).

The genes are TRBV19 and TRBJ1-1; no firm D call. Trimming left V 1 base short and J 1 base short, with 10 bases between. This CDR3 has 15 residues. Germline-derived CDR1 and CDR2 are LNHDA and SQIVND (reference sequence). CDR3 nucleotide sequence: TGTGCCAGTAGTATAGTAGTACAGCAGAACACTGAAGCTTTCTTT. Protein product: CASSIVVQQNTEAFF.

The chain combines TRBV5-8 with TRBJ1-2; D gene unclear. V gave up 6 bases and J gave up 4 bases, with 16 bases separating them. Germline V gives CDR1 SGHTS, CDR2 YDEGEE. This CDR3 has 14 residues. The CDR3 region has the DNA TGTGCCAGCAATCGGGTCGGCAGACCCTATGGCTACACCTTC. Protein: CASNRVGRPYGYTF.

The rearrangement joins TRBV28 to TRBJ1-2, with 10 bases lining up with TRBD1. The germline gives CDR1 MDHEN, CDR2 SYDVKM. The junction had 9 bases not matched to a gene; V was cut back by 4 bases and J by 4 bases. This CDR3 is 16 amino acids long. The DNA of the CDR3 is TGTGCCAGCAGTTCCCGGGGGGGACAGGGGCGCTATGGCTACACCTTC. This gives the protein CASSSRGGQGRYGYTF.

The CDR3 spells CSGGEAKGDGYTF. DNA for the CDR3: TGCAGCGGGGGGGAGGCCAAGGGAGATGGCTACACCTTC. The chain recombines TRBV29-1 with TRBJ1-2, with D tentatively TRBD1 (5 bases). This CDR3 comprises 13 residues. Germline values: CDR1 SQVTM, CDR2 ANQGSEA. The V and J ends lost 7 bases and 6 bases respectively, with 18 bases between them.

The chain couples TRBV6-1 to TRBJ2-1, with TRBD2 identical over 8 bases. The germline gives CDR1 MNHNS, CDR2 SASEGT. Trimming cost V 11 bases and J 1 base; bases outside gene matches: 1. The CDR3 is made up of 12 amino acids. The CDR3 region is CAGLASYNEQFF. The CDR3 DNA sequence: TGTGCCGGACTAGCTTCCTACAATGAGCAGTTCTTC.

The rearrangement uses TRBV30 and TRBJ1-1; D is undetermined. V lost 5 bases and J lost 6, with 13 bases in between. Germline CDR1 reads GTSNPN; CDR2 reads SVGIG (reference sequence). CDR3 length: 12 amino acids. CDR3 DNA: TGTGCCTGGGATACGGGTGCCGCTGAAGCTTTCTTT. It is translated as CAWDTGAAEAFF. Together with reference TRBV30 and TRBJ1-1, the CDR3 gives the full variable domain: SQTIHQWPATLVQPVGSPLSLECTVEGTSNPNLYWYRQAAGRGLQLLFYSVGIGQISSEVPQNLSASRPQDRQFILSSKKLLLSDSGFYLCAWDTGAAEAFFGQGTRLTVV.

The chain is built from TRBV2 and TRBJ1-2; D is undetermined. CDR1 and CDR2 (germline): SNHLY, FYNNEI. Trimming took off 6 bases at V and 4 bases at J, with 9 bases between the two ends. The CDR3 extends over 12 amino acids. The CDR3 here is CASRGSLYGYTF. CDR3 sequence (DNA): TGTGCCAGCAGGGGCTCGCTCTATGGCTACACCTTC.

The chain recombines TRBV7-9 with TRBJ2-5; tentative D call: TRBD2 (6 bases). The germline V and J ends were trimmed by 4 bases and 5 bases, with 11 bases remaining between them. This CDR3 has 13 amino acids. Germline loops: CDR1 SEHNR, CDR2 FQNEAQ (reference sequence). The CDR3 region is CASSSSGGETQYF. DNA for the CDR3: TGTGCCAGCAGCTCGAGCGGAGGGGAGACCCAGTACTTC.

The genes are TRBV19 and TRBJ1-5, with 11 bases aligning to TRBD1. This CDR3 region has 16 residues. CDR1 and CDR2 (germline): LNHDA, SQIVND (reference sequence). Trimming took 4 bases from V and 3 from J; bases not matched to a gene: 5. The CDR3 loop reads CASSRDRGYDNQPQHF. As DNA, the CDR3 is TGTGCCAGTAGTAGGGACAGGGGGTATGACAATCAGCCCCAGCATTTT. The complete variable domain, with remaining parts taken from reference TRBV19 and TRBJ1-5, reads DGGITQSPKYLFRKEGQNVTLSCEQNLNHDAMYWYRQDPGQGLRLIYYSQIVNDFQKGDIAEGYSVSREKKESFPLTVTSAQKNPTAFYLCASSRDRGYDNQPQHFGDGTRLSIL.

The CDR3 nucleotides are TGTGCCAGCAGTGCACGACTAGCGGTGGGCAATGAGCAGTTCTTC. Translation: CASSARLAVGNEQFF. V gene TRBV6-1 combines with J gene TRBJ2-1; the match to TRBD2 covers 9 bases. Per the germline V gene, CDR1 is MNHNS and CDR2 is SASEGT. The length of the CDR3 is 15 residues. The V segment lost 4 bases and the J segment 6 bases; nucleotides outside the gene matches: 7.

This clone was recorded only once. The gene calls are TRBV29-1 and TRBJ2-7, with 10 bases fitting TRBD1. V lost 7 bases to trimming and J lost 5 bases; unmatched junction nucleotides: 8. CDR1 is SQVTM and CDR2 is ANQGSEA in the germline V gene. The CDR3 loop spans 13 amino acids. The chain's CDR3 is CSAGGQGSNEQYF. For the CDR3, the DNA is TGCAGCGCCGGGGGACAGGGGAGCAACGAGCAGTACTTC.